Each of the 18 T cell receptor beta chains below was sequenced from the same sample in a study of Ad26.COV2.S vaccination and SARS-CoV-2 variants. Here immunoSEQ multiplex PCR was the method, and the copy in TCRdb shows in-frame clones only, minus some. The repertoire holds more than 300,000 clones, with 85% as singletons. Treatment of the sample: roughly 19 received Ad26.COV2.S at low or high dose, single or two shots; about 5 received placebo; per-sample allocation not given. Material that was analyzed had been drawn on day 63 after the first vaccine or placebo injection. The material sequenced was peripheral blood, taken in a trial of Ad26.COV2.S vaccine versus placebo. The receptors here all came from a person aged 18-65 years who received the Ad26.COV2.S COVID-19 vaccine or a placebo.

The chain is built from TRBV5-5 and TRBJ2-2; a weak D match, TRBD1 (6 bases). Germline lookup yields CDR1 SGHKS and CDR2 YYEKEE (reference sequence). The CDR3 consists of 16 residues. The V and J ends lost 4 bases and 3 bases respectively, with 16 bases between them. The DNA for the CDR3 is TGTGCCAGCAGCCCAACAGGGATGTCGTACACCGGGGAGCTGTTTTTT. As protein: CASSPTGMSYTGELFF.

The chain carries TRBV20-1 and TRBJ1-2; D unclear. With 3 bases removed from V and 4 bases from J, the gap between germline ends came to 18 bases. CDR1 is DFQATT, CDR2 SNEGSKA, per germline (reference sequence). CDR3 size: 15 residues. CDR3 bases: TGCAGTGCTAGTAAAATTAGGCGGCCGAGCTATGGCTACACCTTC. Translated: CSASKIRRPSYGYTF.

V is TRBV25-1 and J is TRBJ2-3, with D perhaps TRBD2 (5 bases). The CDR3 sequence is 12 residues long. Trimming left V 4 bases short and J 9 bases short, with 11 bases between. Germline values: CDR1 MGHDK, CDR2 SYGVNS. In DNA, the CDR3 is TGTGCCAGCAGTGCAGTGAGGGCCACGCAGTATTTT. Translating it yields CASSAVRATQYF.

The chain recombines TRBV7-6 with TRBJ2-1, with 8 positions matching TRBD1. CDR3 length: 15 amino acids. Germline CDR1 is SGHVS and CDR2 is FNYEAQ. The V gene end was trimmed by 5 bases and the J gene end by 11 bases; junction bases not matched to a gene: 14. This CDR3 is CASSLRSDRGAKQFF. As DNA, the CDR3 is TGTGCCAGCAGCCTACGATCCGACAGGGGAGCGAAGCAGTTCTTC.

This chain joins TRBV3-1 (or the pseudogene TRBV3-2) and TRBJ2-7; D possibly corresponds to TRBD2 (5 bases). Germline V gene lookup returns CDR1 LGHDT and CDR2 YNNKEL (reference sequence). Deletions cut 1 base from V and 4 bases from J, with 5 bases between. The CDR3 loop spans 12 amino acids. For the CDR3, the DNA is TGTGCCAGCAGCCAAGCGGGGTACGAGCAGTACTTC. Its translation: CASSQAGYEQYF.

J is TRBJ1-1 and V is TRBV5-1; D gene uncertain. The CDR3 is 15 amino acids. Looked up from germline, CDR1 is SGHRS and CDR2 is YFSETQ. V lost 0 bases to trimming and J lost 5 bases, with 14 bases between them. The chain's CDR3 is CASSLVPYYPTEAFF. DNA of the CDR3: TGCGCCAGCAGCTTGGTCCCCTACTACCCGACTGAAGCTTTCTTT.

The chain is built from TRBV5-3 and TRBJ2-7; D is ambiguous. TRBV5-3 is an ORF, with its function uncertain. The V gene lost 0 bases and the J gene lost 2 bases, with 21 bases spanning the gap. CDR3 size: 18 residues. Written as DNA, the CDR3 is TGTGCCAGAAGCTTGGATTTGGGATCCCAAGTCCAGGCCTACGAGCAGTACTTC. Translating gives CARSLDLGSQVQAYEQYF.

The chain links TRBV19 to TRBJ1-1; no clear D. Germline V gene sequence: CDR1 LNHDA, CDR2 SQIVND (reference sequence). The CDR3 runs to 13 residues. V gave up 0 bases and J gave up 7 bases, with 9 bases separating them. The CDR3 loop is CASSIELGREAFF. DNA of the CDR3: TGTGCCAGTAGTATAGAACTCGGGCGTGAAGCTTTCTTT. Using reference TRBV19 and TRBJ1-1 for the parts outside the CDR3, the full variable domain is DGGITQSPKYLFRKEGQNVTLSCEQNLNHDAMYWYRQDPGQGLRLIYYSQIVNDFQKGDIAEGYSVSREKKESFPLTVTSAQKNPTAFYLCASSIELGREAFFGQGTRLTVV.

V is TRBV3-1 (or the pseudogene TRBV3-2) and J is TRBJ2-1; maybe TRBD2 (5 bases). The CDR3 length is 15 residues. Germline CDR1 is LGHDT and CDR2 is YNNKEL (reference sequence). The V gene lost 7 bases and the J gene lost 6 bases, with 19 bases spanning the gap. The CDR3 DNA follows: TGTGCCAGCACCAACGGGAAGTTTGATCGCAATGAGCAGTTCTTC. It translates to CASTNGKFDRNEQFF.

The CDR3 spells CASSESGGSYNEQFF. The DNA for the CDR3 is TGTGCCAGCAGTGAATCGGGGGGGTCCTACAATGAGCAGTTCTTC. The gene calls are TRBV6-1 and TRBJ2-1; 8 nucleotides line up with TRBD2. Germline V gene lookup returns CDR1 MNHNS and CDR2 SASEGT. The CDR3 has 15 residues. J lost 1 base, V lost 2 bases, and 1 base had no gene match.

This clone was seen only once. This chain connects TRBV6-1 to TRBJ2-7; 8 bases fit TRBD1. This CDR3 has 15 amino acids. The J segment lost 3 bases and the V segment lost 2 bases, leaving 6 bases of the junction unmatched. Looked up from germline, CDR1 is MNHNS and CDR2 is SASEGT. The CDR3 sequence is CASSERGQAIYEQYF. The CDR3, as DNA: TGTGCCAGCAGTGAACGGGGACAGGCCATCTACGAGCAGTACTTC.

The CDR3 spells CASSVVMHGTDTQYF. The CDR3 DNA sequence: TGTGCCAGCAGCGTAGTAATGCACGGCACAGATACGCAGTATTTT. The chain combines TRBV9 with TRBJ2-3, with unresolved D. The ends were cut back, 0 bases at V and 1 base at J, with 9 bases in the middle. Germline CDR1 SGDLS, CDR2 YYNGEE. This CDR3 contains 15 residues. The full variable domain, its missing parts supplied by reference TRBV9 and TRBJ2-3, is DSGVTQTPKHLITATGQRVTLRCSPRSGDLSVYWYQQSLDQGLQFLIQYYNGEERAKGNILERFSAQQFPDLHSELNLSSLELGDSALYFCASSVVMHGTDTQYFGPGTRLTVL.

The table lists this clone with a few counts. The chain joins TRBV5-6 to TRBJ2-1, with 10 bases identical to TRBD1. The germline gives CDR1 SGHDT, CDR2 YYEEEE. The CDR3 covers 15 residues. V shed 4 bases and J 8 bases; nucleotides not matched to a gene: 9. CDR3 DNA: TGTGCCAGCAGCCAAAATGGACAGGGGGACGATGAGCAGTTCTTC. This sequence encodes CASSQNGQGDDEQFF. Supplemented by reference TRBV5-6 and TRBJ2-1, the full variable domain reads DAGVTQSPTHLIKTRGQQVTLRCSPKSGHDTVSWYQQALGQGPQFIFQYYEEEERQRGNFPDRFSGHQFPNYSSELNVNALLLGDSALYLCASSQNGQGDDEQFFGPGTRLTVL.

V gene TRBV7-6 combines with J gene TRBJ1-4; D might be TRBD1 (5 bases). Trimming shortened V by 5 bases and J by 8 bases, and 18 bases separated the two germline ends. The germline CDR1 and CDR2 sequences are SGHVS and FNYEAQ. The CDR3 totals 15 residues. CDR3 region: CASSPARGSREKLFF. DNA of the CDR3: TGTGCCAGCAGCCCCGCCCGGGGGAGTAGGGAAAAACTGTTTTTT.

The chain couples TRBV30 to TRBJ1-2; D uncertain. Germline-derived CDR1 and CDR2 are GTSNPN and SVGIG (reference sequence). The CDR3 loop spans 14 amino acids. V lost 0 bases to trimming and J lost 6 bases, with 14 bases between them. CDR3 protein: CAWSVRIFGDGYTF. The CDR3 bases are TGTGCCTGGAGTGTACGTATCTTCGGGGATGGCTACACCTTC.

The rearrangement joins TRBV11-2 to TRBJ2-7; D is possibly TRBD2 (7 bases). Germline loops: CDR1 SGHAT, CDR2 FQNNGV. This CDR3 contains 15 residues. V shed 5 bases and J shed 4 bases, with 18 bases lying between them. CDR3 residues: CASSQGRGGGYEQYF. The CDR3 nucleotides are TGTGCCAGCAGCCAGGGTAGAGGGGGAGGGTACGAGCAGTACTTC.

The chain uses TRBV5-1 and TRBJ1-4; no firm D call. Per the germline V gene, CDR1 is SGHRS and CDR2 is YFSETQ. Trimming pared 3 bases from V and 5 bases from J, leaving 8 bases between. The CDR3 extends over 13 amino acids. CDR3 DNA sequence: TGCGCCAGCAGCTCCCAGGAGAATGAAAAACTGTTTTTT. The encoded protein is CASSSQENEKLFF.

Concerning this clone itself: At the DNA level, this CDR3 is encoded by other sequences in the same sample as well. The gene calls are TRBV5-4 and TRBJ2-4; possibly TRBD1 for D (5 bases). Germline V gene lookup returns CDR1 SGHNT and CDR2 YYREEE (reference sequence). V was pared by 4 bases and J by 9 bases, with 17 bases between. The CDR3 consists of 14 residues. CDR3 sequence (DNA): TGTGCCAGCAGCGCCGAGCCATCTAGGGGCATTCAGTACTTC. Translation gives CASSAEPSRGIQYF.